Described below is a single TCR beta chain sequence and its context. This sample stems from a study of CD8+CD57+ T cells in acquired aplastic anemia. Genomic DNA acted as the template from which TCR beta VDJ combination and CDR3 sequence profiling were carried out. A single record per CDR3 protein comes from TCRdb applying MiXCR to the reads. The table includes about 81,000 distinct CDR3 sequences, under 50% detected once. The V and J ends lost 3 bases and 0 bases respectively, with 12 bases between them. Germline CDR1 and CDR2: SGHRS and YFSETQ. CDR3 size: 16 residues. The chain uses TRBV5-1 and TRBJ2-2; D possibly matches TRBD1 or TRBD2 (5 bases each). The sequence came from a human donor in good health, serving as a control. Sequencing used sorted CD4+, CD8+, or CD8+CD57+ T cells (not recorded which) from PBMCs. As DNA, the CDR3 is TGCGCCAGCAGCTCAGGGAGTACTGCGAACACCGGGGAGCTGTTTTTT. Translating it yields CASSSGSTANTGELFF.